This is a list of T cell receptor beta chains from one sample in a study of blood T cell repertoires in COVID-19. TCRdb's table, derived via immunoSEQ multiplex PCR, lists solely in-frame clones and lacks some. The data contain about 180,000 clones, over 90% of them singletons. The sequenced sample was peripheral blood. The receptor set was obtained from a man over 45 with acute or convalescent COVID-19. The CDR3 runs from the conserved cysteine through the conserved F or W.

v_gene,j_gene,CDR3aa
TRBV4-1,TRBJ1-2,CASSQEGDNRYGYTF
TRBV9,TRBJ2-1,CASSSGLGLNNEQFF
TRBV7-8,TRBJ1-6,CASSLGQGANSPLHF
TRBV4-3,TRBJ2-2,CASSQQYIAGMANTGELFF
TRBV6-5,TRBJ1-5,CASSYSVQGNQPQHF
TRBV5-1,TRBJ1-4,CASSRGTLYDGEEKLFF
TRBV7-2,TRBJ2-5,CASSLGGAGASETQYF
TRBV10-3,TRBJ2-1,CAISPNPSGNEQFF
TRBV5-1,TRBJ2-3,CASSPWVGVLAGRTDTQYF
TRBV7-8,TRBJ2-7,CASSSGLAGGEQYF
TRBV7-2,TRBJ1-2,CASSPMQGNYGYTF
TRBV28,TRBJ1-2,CASSLRGRGYGYTF
TRBV3-1/TRBV3-2,TRBJ1-1,CASSQDGEGNTEAFF
TRBV24-1,TRBJ2-2,CATTGDTGELFF
TRBV7-9,TRBJ2-2,CASSLRVTGELFF
TRBV19,TRBJ1-1,CASSLTHINTEAFF
TRBV7-8,TRBJ2-7,CASSDGTSGPYEQYF
TRBV7-9,TRBJ2-1,CASSLPRERRDYNEQFF
TRBV14,TRBJ2-5,CASSQWLSGPQETQYF
TRBV30,TRBJ1-1,CAWSQGHSTEAFF
TRBV11-2,TRBJ2-1,CASSLASALAGVSYEQFF
TRBV3-1/TRBV3-2,TRBJ2-2,CASSQLAGAGELFF
TRBV4-3,TRBJ2-5,CASSQDLGQQETQYF
TRBV27,TRBJ2-7,CASSLAGLAGVEEQYF
TRBV28,TRBJ2-2,CASLTRGRFGGELFF
TRBV19,TRBJ1-2,CASRLTAQGTLYGYTF
TRBV7-2,TRBJ2-5,CASSAAGTSLETQYF
TRBV5-5,TRBJ1-6,CASIGGQVGNSPLHF
TRBV9,TRBJ2-2,CASSGGLAGGLANTGELFF
TRBV28,TRBJ2-5,CASSSPGQQETQYF
TRBV28,TRBJ2-1,CASSLLWQGAASAQFF
TRBV7-9,TRBJ2-1,CASSRGWTSGVSEQFF
TRBV3-1/TRBV3-2,TRBJ1-5,CASSRGTVDNQPQHF
TRBV4-1,TRBJ1-1,CASSPGQSNTEAFF
TRBV5-8,TRBJ2-2,CASSLVEGPYTGELFF
TRBV27,TRBJ2-1,CASSLGGNEQFF
TRBV4-3,TRBJ2-2,CASSQGGGLNTGELFF
TRBV9,TRBJ2-1,CASSGAGSSYNEQFF
TRBV5-1,TRBJ1-1,CASRQTGQGNAEAFF
TRBV19,TRBJ2-7,CASSMETRGRTREQYF
TRBV7-2,TRBJ2-3,CASSLMGGRTSTDTQYF
TRBV14,TRBJ2-1,CASSQVGGRAGDEQFF
TRBV10-3,TRBJ2-1,CAISESGLAGRNEQFF
TRBV6-2/TRBV6-3,TRBJ1-6,CASSWRTGTGGLSSYNSPLHF
TRBV29-1,TRBJ1-4,CSVWPGLNEKLFF
TRBV7-8,TRBJ1-1,CASTNGVGRTEAFF
TRBV27,TRBJ2-2,CASSPYTGELFF
TRBV4-3,TRBJ2-3,CASSPQTRLAVTDTQYF